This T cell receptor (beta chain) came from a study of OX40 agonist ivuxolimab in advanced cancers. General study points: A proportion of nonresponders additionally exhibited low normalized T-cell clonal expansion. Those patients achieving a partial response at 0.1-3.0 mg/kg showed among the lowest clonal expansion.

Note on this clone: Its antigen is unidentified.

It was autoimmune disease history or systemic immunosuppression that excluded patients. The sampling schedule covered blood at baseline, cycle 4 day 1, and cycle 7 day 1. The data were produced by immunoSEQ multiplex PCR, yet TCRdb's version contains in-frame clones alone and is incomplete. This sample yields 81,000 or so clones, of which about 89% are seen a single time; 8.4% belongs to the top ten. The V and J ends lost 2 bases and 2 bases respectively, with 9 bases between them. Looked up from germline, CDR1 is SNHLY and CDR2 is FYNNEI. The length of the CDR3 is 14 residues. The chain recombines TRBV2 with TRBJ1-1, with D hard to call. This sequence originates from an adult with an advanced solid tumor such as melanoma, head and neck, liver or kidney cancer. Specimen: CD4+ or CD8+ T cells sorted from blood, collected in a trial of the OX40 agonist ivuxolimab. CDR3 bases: TGTGCCAGCAGTGAACCAGTTCCTAACACTGAAGCTTTCTTT. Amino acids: CASSEPVPNTEAFF.